The 3 T cell receptor beta chains below were found in one sample sequenced in a study of cytomegalovirus exposure and HLA in healthy donors. 60 Vbeta and 13 Jbeta primers were used in PCR. Sequencing used immunoSEQ multiplex PCR; TCRdb keeps in-frame clones, though not all of them. The repertoire holds more than 45,000 clones, with 70% to 85% as singletons. What was sequenced was PBMCs. These receptors came from a man aged 50-59 years in good health and CMV-seronegative.

This clone was detected only a few times. The chain uses TRBV5-1 and TRBJ2-7; the D is unclear. Germline CDR1 reads SGHRS; CDR2 reads YFSETQ. V was shortened by 1 base and J by 1 base, with 9 bases between the two germline ends. CDR3 length: 14 amino acids. In DNA, the CDR3 is TGCGCCAGCAGCTTGACAGCTGCTTCCTACGAGCAGTACTTC. Protein: CASSLTAASYEQYF.

Only one count was recorded for this clone. The genes are TRBV5-4 and TRBJ1-1; D is unresolved. CDR1 SGHNT and CDR2 YYREEE come from the germline V gene (reference sequence). The CDR3 sequence is 14 residues long. The germline V and J ends were trimmed by 1 base and 1 base, with 8 bases remaining between them. This chain's CDR3 is CASSLNSPNTEAFF. The CDR3 DNA reads TGTGCCAGCAGCTTGAACAGTCCGAACACTGAAGCTTTCTTT. Drawing the rest from reference TRBV5-4 and TRBJ1-1, the complete variable domain is ETGVTQSPTHLIKTRGQQVTLRCSSQSGHNTVSWYQQALGQGPQFIFQYYREEENGRGNFPPRFSGLQFPNYSSELNVNALELDDSALYLCASSLNSPNTEAFFGQGTRLTVV.

The chain is built from TRBV28 and TRBJ2-5; D unclear. In germline, CDR1 is MDHEN, CDR2 SYDVKM. This CDR3 comprises 14 residues. V was trimmed by 6 bases and J by 5 bases, leaving 16 bases between them. CDR3: CASSEVGSGETQYF. CDR3 nucleotide sequence: TGTGCCAGCAGCGAGGTCGGGTCTGGGGAGACCCAGTACTTC.